One sample yielded the 10 T cell receptor beta chains listed below, sequenced in a study of blood T cell repertoires in COVID-19. Generated by immunoSEQ multiplex PCR, the TCRdb table keeps only in-frame clones and is missing some. The sample has approximately 330,000 clones; over 75% are singletons. Source material: peripheral blood. These receptor sequences come from a woman aged 45-65 years with active or convalescent COVID-19.

The chain has TRBV30 and TRBJ2-2; D possibly corresponds to TRBD1 (5 bases). Per the germline V gene, CDR1 is GTSNPN and CDR2 is SVGIG (reference sequence). V lost 3 bases and J lost 5, with 13 bases in between. This CDR3 comprises 14 residues. In DNA, the CDR3 is TGTGCCTGGAGATCTCAGGGTGGGACCGGGGAGCTGTTTTTT. Translating gives CAWRSQGGTGELFF.

J is TRBJ1-1 and V is TRBV6-5; 9 bases line up with TRBD1. V lost 8 bases to trimming and J lost 3 bases; unmatched junction nucleotides: 4. The CDR3 runs to 13 residues. CDR1 and CDR2 from the germline V gene are MNHEY and SVGAGI. The CDR3 protein is CASARQGDTEAFF. The CDR3 region has the DNA TGTGCCAGCGCCAGACAGGGGGACACTGAAGCTTTCTTT.

The J gene is TRBJ2-7, the V gene TRBV7-2, with 7 nucleotides matching TRBD1. Germline lookup yields CDR1 SGHTA and CDR2 FQGNSA. V gave up 5 bases and J gave up 4 bases; unmatched junction bases: 8. This CDR3 region has 14 residues. CDR3 loop: CASSARTGGYEQYF. Written as DNA, the CDR3 is TGTGCCAGCAGCGCGCGGACAGGAGGATACGAGCAGTACTTC.

The chain is built from TRBV5-4 and TRBJ2-6; D may be TRBD2 (5 bases). The germline CDR1 and CDR2 sequences are SGHNT and YYREEE (reference sequence). CDR3 length: 15 amino acids. V lost 1 base, J lost 0 bases, and 5 bases lay in between. CDR3 region: CASSLRGSGANVLTF. CDR3 nucleotide sequence: TGTGCCAGCAGCTTGCGGGGCTCTGGGGCCAACGTCCTGACTTTC.

The rearrangement links TRBV4-2 to TRBJ1-2; 8 nucleotides match TRBD1. The CDR3 is made up of 15 amino acids. Trimming cost V 1 base and J 3 bases; bases outside gene matches: 4. Germline-derived CDR1 and CDR2 are LGHNA and YNFKEQ. CDR3 sequence reads: CASSQVQGADYGYTF. In DNA, the CDR3 is TGTGCCAGCAGCCAAGTTCAGGGGGCGGACTATGGCTACACCTTC.

The chain combines TRBV27 with TRBJ1-5; D is unclear. This CDR3 region has 17 residues. Germline V gives CDR1 MNHEY, CDR2 SMNVEV (reference sequence). With 2 bases removed from V and 2 bases from J, the gap between germline ends came to 16 bases. The CDR3 DNA reads as TGTGCCAGCAGTTTACGGGCCCCATATAGCGGCAATCAGCCCCAGCATTTT. As protein: CASSLRAPYSGNQPQHF.

The chain employs TRBV10-2 and TRBJ2-5, with a tentative D call TRBD2 (5 bases). The germline CDR1 and CDR2 sequences are WSHSY and SAAADI. The CDR3 loop spans 15 amino acids. V dropped 2 bases and J dropped 4 bases, with 14 bases sitting between them. The DNA of the CDR3 is TGCGCCAGCAGTGAGGTTCGGGGTTCCGGAGAGACCCAGTACTTC. Its protein is CASSEVRGSGETQYF.

This clone was recorded a few times. The chain recombines TRBV11-2 with TRBJ2-1, with D maybe TRBD2 (6 bases). Germline loops: CDR1 SGHAT, CDR2 FQNNGV. The CDR3 extends over 16 amino acids. V was shortened by 1 base and J by 0 bases, with 10 bases between the two germline ends. The CDR3 sequence is CASSLGGASSYNEQFF. The CDR3 DNA reads TGTGCCAGCAGCTTAGGCGGGGCAAGCTCCTACAATGAGCAGTTCTTC.

The CDR3 spells CASSLGGIGNQPQHF. In DNA, the CDR3 is TGTGCCAGCAGCTTAGGCGGGATCGGCAATCAGCCCCAGCATTTT. J is TRBJ1-5 and V is TRBV7-2, with D unresolved. Per germline, CDR1 SGHTA and CDR2 FQGNSA. The CDR3 runs 15 residues. Trimming shortened V by 1 base and J by 2 bases, and 9 bases separated the two germline ends.

V is TRBV4-1 and J is TRBJ1-5; 7 bases agree with TRBD1. The CDR3 contains 13 residues. Germline CDR1 MGHRA, CDR2 YSYEKL. V lost 6 bases to trimming and J lost 7 bases; unmatched junction nucleotides: 6. DNA for the CDR3: TGCGCCAGCAGTGAGGGGGCGCTACAGCCCCAGCATTTT. This codes for CASSEGALQPQHF.